The 3 T cell receptor beta chains below were found in one sample sequenced in a study of T cells in Graves' hyperthyroidism and ophthalmopathy. Researchers took RNA transcripts and amplified the TCR beta CDR3 regions from them. The TCR CDR3 first-round RT-PCR relied on the HTBI primer set. TCRdb used MiXCR to reprocess the multiplex PCR reads, holding one entry per CDR3 protein. The sample contains about 360,000 distinct CDR3 sequences, about a fifth of which appear only once. Sequenced sample: blood. The receptors were gathered from a woman aged 18-35 years with Graves' hyperthyroidism.

V and J are TRBV6-5 and TRBJ1-3; no firm D call. The V gene's germline CDR1 is MNHEY and CDR2 SVGAGI. This CDR3 region has 16 residues. V was pared by 0 bases and J by 0 bases, with 9 bases between. In nucleotides, the CDR3 is TGTGCCAGCAGTTACTCGAGCCATTTCTCTGGAAACACCATATATTTT. This encodes CASSYSSHFSGNTIYF.

Ten or more counts support this clonotype. The chain couples TRBV20-1 to TRBJ1-1; 11 bases are shared with TRBD1. The CDR3 loop spans 18 amino acids. Germline-derived CDR1 and CDR2 are DFQATT and SNEGSKA (reference sequence). V lost 1 base to trimming and J lost 4 bases; unmatched junction nucleotides: 14. The CDR3: CSARALEDRGLGSTEAFF. In DNA, the CDR3 is TGCAGTGCTAGAGCGTTGGAGGACAGGGGGCTAGGCAGCACTGAAGCTTTCTTT.

This clonotype was found many times. This chain uses TRBV7-8 with TRBJ2-5; 7 bases match TRBD1. CDR3 length equals 16 residues. CDR1 SGHVS and CDR2 FQNEAQ come from the germline V gene. The junction had 10 bases not matched to a gene; V was cut back by 5 bases and J by 1 base. This chain's CDR3 is CASSIKTGSVQETQYF. The CDR3 DNA follows: TGTGCCAGCAGCATAAAGACAGGGTCTGTCCAAGAGACCCAGTACTTC.